This T cell receptor (beta chain) was sequenced for a study of blood T cells in healthy people across ages. The CDR3 is 14 residues long. The V and J ends lost 5 bases and 1 base respectively, with 11 bases between them. Germline-derived CDR1 and CDR2 are LNHDA and SQIVND (reference sequence). On this clonotype itself: Its antigen is currently unknown.

Findings and caveats of the study: TCR beta diversity per million T cells fell roughly linearly with age.

For the second PCR, which ran for roughly 6 to 12 cycles, a sample-barcoded 5' primer and a J-beta primer mix were used. MiXCR, applied by TCRdb to the 5' RACE reads, yields one record per CDR3 protein. The repertoire consists of more than 1,000,000 distinct CDR3 sequences, with under 30% occurring once and the leading ten covering less than 0.85%. In addition, the sample was reused for a study of T cells of mothers and their children. That paper states: Reverse transcription into cDNA received all extracted RNA, at roughly 1.6 ug per 15 ul. Normalized overlap was always slightly, never significantly, higher in related than unrelated mother-child pairs.

This clonotype originated in a girl between 2 and 10 years old in good health. The sequenced material came from blood. This sequence joins TRBV19 and TRBJ1-1, with unresolved D. The CDR3 nucleotides are TGTGCCAGTAGTTGGTCAGGACCGAACACTGAAGCTTTCTTT. Protein sequence: CASSWSGPNTEAFF.